This T cell receptor beta chain derives from a study of T cells after somatic rescue of genetic block. Germline CDR1 MNHEY, CDR2 SVGAGI. CDR3 length equals 13 residues. The V end lost 6 bases, the J end lost 3 bases, and 11 bases lay between the germline ends. This clone was found a few times. Data came from immunoSEQ multiplex PCR; TCRdb stores just in-frame clones and leaves some out. The sample records some 14,000 clones, around 72% being singletons. The chain employs TRBV6-5 and TRBJ1-2, with a possible D match to TRBD1 (6 bases). Sequenced: peripheral blood mononuclear cells (PBMCs). The TCR originated in a boy aged 5 to 17. The CDR3 sequence is CASSPGTHYGYTF. In DNA, the CDR3 is TGTGCCAGCAGCCCCGGGACACACTATGGCTACACCTTC.